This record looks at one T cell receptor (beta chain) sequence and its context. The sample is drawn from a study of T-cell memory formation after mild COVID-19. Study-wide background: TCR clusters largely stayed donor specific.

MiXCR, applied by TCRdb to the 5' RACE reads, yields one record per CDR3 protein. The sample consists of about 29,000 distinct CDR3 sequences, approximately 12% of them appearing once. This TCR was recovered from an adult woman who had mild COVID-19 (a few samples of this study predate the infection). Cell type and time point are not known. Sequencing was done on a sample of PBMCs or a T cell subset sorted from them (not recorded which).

The CDR3 sequence: CASSEDRGKTYEQYF. CDR3 DNA: TGTGCCAGCAGTGAAGATCGGGGAAAAACCTACGAGCAGTACTTC. This sequence joins TRBV25-1 and TRBJ2-7, with D maybe TRBD2 (5 bases). V was shortened by 2 bases and J by 2 bases, with 13 bases between the two germline ends. The germline V gene has CDR1 MGHDK and CDR2 SYGVNS. The CDR3 runs to 15 residues.